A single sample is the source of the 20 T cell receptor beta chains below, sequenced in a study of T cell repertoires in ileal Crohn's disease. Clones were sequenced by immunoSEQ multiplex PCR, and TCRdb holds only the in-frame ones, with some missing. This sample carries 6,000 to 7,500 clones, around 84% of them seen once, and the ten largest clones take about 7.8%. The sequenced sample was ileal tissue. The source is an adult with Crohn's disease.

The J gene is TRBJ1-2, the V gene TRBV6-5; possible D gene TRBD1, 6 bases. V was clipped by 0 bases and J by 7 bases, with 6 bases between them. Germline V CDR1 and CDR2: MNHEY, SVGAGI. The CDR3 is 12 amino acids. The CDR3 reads CASSYSGGGYTF. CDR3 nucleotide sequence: TGTGCCAGCAGTTACTCAGGGGGTGGCTACACCTTC.

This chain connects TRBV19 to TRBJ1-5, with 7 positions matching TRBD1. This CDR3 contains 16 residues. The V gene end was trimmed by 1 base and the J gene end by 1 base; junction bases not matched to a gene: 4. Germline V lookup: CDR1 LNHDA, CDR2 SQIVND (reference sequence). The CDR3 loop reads CASSIAPRGSNQPQHF. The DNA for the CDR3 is TGTGCCAGTAGTATAGCCCCCAGGGGGAGCAATCAGCCCCAGCATTTT.

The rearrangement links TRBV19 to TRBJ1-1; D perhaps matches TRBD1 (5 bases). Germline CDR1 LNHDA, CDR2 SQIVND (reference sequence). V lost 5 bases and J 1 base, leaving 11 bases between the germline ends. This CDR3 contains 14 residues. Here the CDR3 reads CASSPGHSNTEAFF. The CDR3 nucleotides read TGTGCCAGTAGTCCCGGACATTCGAACACTGAAGCTTTCTTT.

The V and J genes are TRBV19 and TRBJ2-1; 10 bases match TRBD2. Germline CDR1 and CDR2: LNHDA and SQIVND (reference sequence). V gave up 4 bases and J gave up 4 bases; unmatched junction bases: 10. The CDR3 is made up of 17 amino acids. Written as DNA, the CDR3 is TGTGCCAGTAGTACCCCATCTAGCGGGAGAGGGTACAATGAGCAGTTCTTC. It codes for CASSTPSSGRGYNEQFF. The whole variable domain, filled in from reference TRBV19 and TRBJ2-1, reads DGGITQSPKYLFRKEGQNVTLSCEQNLNHDAMYWYRQDPGQGLRLIYYSQIVNDFQKGDIAEGYSVSREKKESFPLTVTSAQKNPTAFYLCASSTPSSGRGYNEQFFGPGTRLTVL.

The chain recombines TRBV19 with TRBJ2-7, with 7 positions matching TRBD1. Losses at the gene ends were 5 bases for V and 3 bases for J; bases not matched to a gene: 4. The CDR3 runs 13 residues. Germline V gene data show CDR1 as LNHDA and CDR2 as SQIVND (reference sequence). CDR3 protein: CASSRTGIYEQYF. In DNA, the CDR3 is TGTGCCAGTAGTCGGACAGGAATCTACGAGCAGTACTTC.

CDR3 loop: CASSRQGLTEAFF. CDR3 sequence (DNA): TGTGCCAGCAGCCGACAGGGACTCACTGAAGCTTTCTTT. V gene TRBV14 combines with J gene TRBJ1-1; 7 bases are shared with TRBD1. CDR3 size: 13 residues. Germline V gene sequence: CDR1 SGHDN, CDR2 FVKESK. Unmatched junction bases numbered 3, after V lost 4 bases and J lost 4 bases.

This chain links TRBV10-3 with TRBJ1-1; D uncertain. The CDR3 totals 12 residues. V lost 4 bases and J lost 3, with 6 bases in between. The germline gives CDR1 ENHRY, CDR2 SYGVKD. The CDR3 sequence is CAISARDTEAFF. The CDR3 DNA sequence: TGTGCCATCAGTGCCCGGGACACTGAAGCTTTCTTT.

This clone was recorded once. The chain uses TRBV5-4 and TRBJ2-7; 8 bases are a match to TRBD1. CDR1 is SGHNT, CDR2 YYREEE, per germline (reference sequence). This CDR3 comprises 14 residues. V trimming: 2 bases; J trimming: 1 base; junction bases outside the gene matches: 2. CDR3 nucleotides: TGTGCCAGCAGCTTTGGGGACAGGTCCTACGAGCAGTACTTC. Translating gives CASSFGDRSYEQYF.

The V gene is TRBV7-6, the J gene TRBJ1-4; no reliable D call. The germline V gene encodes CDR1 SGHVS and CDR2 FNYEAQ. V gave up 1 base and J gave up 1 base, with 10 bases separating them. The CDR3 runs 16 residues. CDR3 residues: CASSLGGHITNEKLFF. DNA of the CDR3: TGTGCCAGCAGCTTAGGTGGCCATATAACTAATGAAAAACTGTTTTTT.

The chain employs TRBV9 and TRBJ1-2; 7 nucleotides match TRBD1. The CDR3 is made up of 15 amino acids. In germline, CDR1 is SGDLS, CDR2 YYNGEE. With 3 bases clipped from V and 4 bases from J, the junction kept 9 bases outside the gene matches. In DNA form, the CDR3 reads TGTGCCAGCAGCGCCCTCAACAGGGGCGCCTATGGCTACACCTTC. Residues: CASSALNRGAYGYTF.

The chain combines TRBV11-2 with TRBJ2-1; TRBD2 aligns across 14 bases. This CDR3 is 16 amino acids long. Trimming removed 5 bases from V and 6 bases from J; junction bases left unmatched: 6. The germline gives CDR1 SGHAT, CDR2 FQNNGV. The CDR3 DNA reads TGTGCCAGCAGCCCAGCGACTAGCGGGAGGGCCAATGAGCAGTTCTTC. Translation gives CASSPATSGRANEQFF.

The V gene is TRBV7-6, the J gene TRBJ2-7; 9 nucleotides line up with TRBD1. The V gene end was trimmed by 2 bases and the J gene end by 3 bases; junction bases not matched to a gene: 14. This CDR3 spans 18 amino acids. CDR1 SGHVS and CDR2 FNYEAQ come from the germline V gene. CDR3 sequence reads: CASSLFIPDRGVNYEQYF. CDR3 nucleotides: TGTGCCAGCAGCTTATTTATTCCGGACAGGGGAGTTAACTACGAGCAGTACTTC. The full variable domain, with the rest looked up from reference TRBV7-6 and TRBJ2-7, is GAGVSQSPRYKVTKRGQDVALRCDPISGHVSLYWYRQALGQGPEFLTYFNYEAQQDKSGLPNDRFSAERPEGSISTLTIQRTEQRDSAMYRCASSLFIPDRGVNYEQYFGPGTRLTVT.

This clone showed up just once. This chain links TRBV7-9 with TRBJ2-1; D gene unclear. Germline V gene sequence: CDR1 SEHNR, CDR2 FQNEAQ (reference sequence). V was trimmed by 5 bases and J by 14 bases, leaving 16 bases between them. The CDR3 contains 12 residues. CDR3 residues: CASSATWFIEFF. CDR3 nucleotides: TGTGCCAGCAGCGCGACTTGGTTCATCGAGTTCTTC. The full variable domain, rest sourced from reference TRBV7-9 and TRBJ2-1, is DTGVSQNPRHKITKRGQNVTFRCDPISEHNRLYWYRQTLGQGPEFLTYFQNEAQLEKSRLLSDRFSAERPKGSFSTLEIQRTEQGDSAMYLCASSATWFIEFFGPGTRLTVL.

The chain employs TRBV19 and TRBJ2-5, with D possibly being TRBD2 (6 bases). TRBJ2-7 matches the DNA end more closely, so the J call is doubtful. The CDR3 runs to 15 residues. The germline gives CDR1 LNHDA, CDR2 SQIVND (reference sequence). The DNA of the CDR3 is TGTGCCAGTAGTATAAGGAGGGCTGGGTTGTACGAGCAGTACTTC. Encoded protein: CASSIRRAGLYEQYF.

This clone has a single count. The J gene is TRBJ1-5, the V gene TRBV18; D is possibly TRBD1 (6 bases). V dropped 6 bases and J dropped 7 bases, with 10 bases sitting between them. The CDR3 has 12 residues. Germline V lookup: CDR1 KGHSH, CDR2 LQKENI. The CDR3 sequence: CASSTGFQPQHF. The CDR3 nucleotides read TGTGCCAGCTCCACAGGGTTCCAGCCCCAGCATTTT.

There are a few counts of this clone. The CDR3 spells CASVYRQDQPQHF. The CDR3, as DNA: TGTGCCAGCGTCTACAGACAGGATCAGCCCCAGCATTTT. The V gene is TRBV6-1, the J gene TRBJ1-5; tentative D call: TRBD1 (6 bases). Trimming removed 8 bases at V and 5 bases at J, with 13 bases between. Germline V gene data show CDR1 as MNHNS and CDR2 as SASEGT. The CDR3 sequence is 13 residues long.

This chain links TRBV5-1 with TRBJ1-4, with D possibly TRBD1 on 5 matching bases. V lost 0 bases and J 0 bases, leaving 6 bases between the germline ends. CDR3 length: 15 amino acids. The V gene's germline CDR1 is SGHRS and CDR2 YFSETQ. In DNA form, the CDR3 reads TGCGCCAGCAGCTTGGGGGGGGCAACTAATGAAAAACTGTTTTTT. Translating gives CASSLGGATNEKLFF. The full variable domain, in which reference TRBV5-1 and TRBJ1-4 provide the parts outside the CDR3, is KAGVTQTPRYLIKTRGQQVTLSCSPISGHRSVSWYQQTPGQGLQFLFEYFSETQRNKGNFPGRFSGRQFSNSRSEMNVSTLELGDSALYLCASSLGGATNEKLFFGSGTQLSVL.

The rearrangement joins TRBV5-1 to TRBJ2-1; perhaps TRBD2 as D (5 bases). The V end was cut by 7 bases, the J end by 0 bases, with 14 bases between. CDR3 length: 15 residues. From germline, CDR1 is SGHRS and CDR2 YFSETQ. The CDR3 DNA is TGCGCCAGCGCCCCTAGCCAGATCTCCTACAATGAGCAGTTCTTC. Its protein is CASAPSQISYNEQFF.

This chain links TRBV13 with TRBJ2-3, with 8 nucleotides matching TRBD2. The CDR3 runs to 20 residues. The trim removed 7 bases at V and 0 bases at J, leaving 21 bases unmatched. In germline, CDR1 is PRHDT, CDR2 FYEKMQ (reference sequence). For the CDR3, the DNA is TGTGCCAGCACCCCAGGTAGGACTAGCAGGGCCTTAGGGAGCACAGATACGCAGTATTTT. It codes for CASTPGRTSRALGSTDTQYF.

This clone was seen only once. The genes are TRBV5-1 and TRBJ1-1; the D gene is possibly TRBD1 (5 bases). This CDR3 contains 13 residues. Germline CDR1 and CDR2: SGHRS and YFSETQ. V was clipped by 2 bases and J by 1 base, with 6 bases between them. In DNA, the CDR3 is TGCGCCAGCAGCTTCCAGGGGAACACTGAAGCTTTCTTT. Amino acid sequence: CASSFQGNTEAFF.